This TCR beta chain was identified in a study of cytomegalovirus exposure and HLA in healthy donors listed by TCRdb under 2017. The study in broad terms: According to a later analysis, the approximately 120 validation repertoires were produced on the same platform as the approximately 610 repertoires of the first cohort. The aim of the study was to test whether cataloging public T cell receptors could identify signatures of past pathogen exposure. Along with the approximately 700-subject first cohort, a separate validation cohort of roughly 110 different subjects was used. The study combined high-throughput TCR immunosequencing, statistical association of individual TCRs with disease status, and machine learning to predict cytomegalovirus infection status.

On the study overall, not on this receptor specifically: The validation cohort had no HLA typing available for a later analysis, so co-occurrence within that cohort was assessed over all 120 or so repertoires. It was suggested by the authors that the approach could potentially be generalized to other disease states and immunological phenotypes. The study listed 150 to 200 TCR beta chains as associated with cytomegalovirus. Across donors, most TCR sequences were observed very rarely, whereas some public TCRs were present in many individuals. In vitro tests confirmed that a few of the cytomegalovirus-associated TCR beta chains recognize cytomegalovirus antigens. The classifier was reported to diagnose cytomegalovirus status with high specificity and sensitivity in both the original cohort and the validation cohort. A later analysis found that TCRs clustered in the first cohort also tended to co-occur in the roughly 120 validation repertoires, with just under 95% of cluster scores above 0.

The protocol used for the library was the immunoSEQ multiplex PCR assay. In the original analysis: A statistical classification framework was built to diagnose cytomegalovirus status from the catalog of TCR beta chain sequences. TCRdb obtained this table from immuneACCESS and retained in-frame rearrangements with V and J assigned. These tables miss some clones; where compared with another copy, unresolved V genes account for less than half of the shortfall, and the remainder is unexplained. D and trimming come from the DNA, and the V and J calls and clone size come from that table. The sample yields about 58,000 clones; 90% were counted once. The ten biggest clones cover roughly 1% of the sample. On this clone itself: Its antigen remains unidentified. No clone much larger than this one lies a single base away; base qualities are absent.

The donors were included in the validation cohort of some 120 subjects, a group kept apart from the approximately 700-subject first cohort. For CDR1 and CDR2, the germline V gene lists SNHLY and FYNNEI. V lost 4 bases and J lost 0 bases, and the count of bases not matched to a germline gene is 7. From cysteine to phenylalanine, the CDR3 is 16 amino acids long. The kept DNA is CDR3 alone, 48 bases in frame from the first base. Sequencing was done on a sample of PBMCs. The chain is assembled from TRBV2 and TRBJ1-2, with 8 bases matching TRBD1. The origin of this receptor is a man younger than 35 in good health and CMV-seronegative. For the CDR3, the sequence is CASSVQGALSNYGYTF. The nucleotide sequence reads as follows: TGTGCCAGCAGTGTTCAGGGGGCGCTTTCTAACTATGGCTACACCTTC.